This T cell receptor (beta chain) came from a study of blood T cells in healthy people across ages. General observations from the study: Relative to aged donors, long-lived donors carried more naive CD4+ cells and displayed higher diversity.

PCR was performed a second time for roughly 7 to 12 cycles using a sample-barcoded 5' primer and a J-beta primer mix. TCRdb ran MiXCR on the 5' RACE reads and lists one entry per CDR3 protein. The sample lists roughly 860,000 distinct CDR3 sequences; about 62% were seen once. Staff drew approximately 9.1 milliliters of peripheral blood from each donor. Looked up from germline, CDR1 is SQVTM and CDR2 is ANQGSEA. Trimming took off 4 bases at V and 0 bases at J, with 4 bases between the two ends. CDR3 size: 13 residues. Regarding this clonotype: Its antigen is currently unknown.

The chain links TRBV29-1 to TRBJ2-6; D ambiguous. The sequenced sample consisted of blood. This clonotype was sampled from a man aged 30 to 45 in good health. The CDR3 nucleotides are TGCAGCGTTGCTCGCTCTGGGGCCAACGTCCTGACTTTC. Translation: CSVARSGANVLTF. The entire variable domain, with the rest obtained from reference TRBV29-1 and TRBJ2-6, is as follows: SAVISQKPSRDICQRGTSLTIQCQVDSQVTMMFWYRQQPGQSLTLIATANQGSEATYESGFVIDKFPISRPNLTFSTLTVSNMSPEDSSIYLCSVARSGANVLTFGAGSRLTVL.